This T cell receptor (beta chain) was retrieved from a study of tumor-infiltrating lymphocytes in primary liver carcinoma. The investigators made TCR beta cDNA from about 510 ng total RNA, using a constant-region primer. Libraries covering TCR beta were generated through three nested multiplex PCR rounds (using a slightly modified ARM-PCR). Investigators reported that the first two PCR rounds, at approximately 11 cycles each, used TRBV1-TRBV30 forward primers with a C-beta reverse primer. TCRdb called the multiplex PCR reads again in MiXCR, with one record for every CDR3 protein. The sample yields 50,000 to 60,000 distinct CDR3 sequences, around 77% seen once. The V end lost 7 bases, the J end lost 6 bases, and 19 bases lay between the germline ends. The germline gives CDR1 SGHAT, CDR2 FQNNGV. This CDR3 has 14 residues. Between roughly 17 and 31 mg of unsorted bulk tissue served as the source from which RNA and DNA were co-extracted.

Sequenced: liver tumor tissue from sampling region 5. Subset reported: tumor region T5, tumor centre. The receptor comes from a man aged 40-50 years with primary liver carcinoma and hepatitis B virus infection. The chain is built from TRBV11-2 and TRBJ2-7; weak D call: TRBD2 (6 bases). The CDR3 region is CASNPAGGDSEQYF. In DNA form, the CDR3 reads TGTGCCAGCAATCCCGCCGGGGGTGATAGCGAGCAGTACTTC.